This TCR beta chain was identified during a study of blood T cell repertoires in COVID-19. Study context: Both acute and convalescent COVID-19 samples were obtained from the United States, Italy and Spain.

The study drew participants aged about 18 to 95 years from 20 to 30 US areas. Donors were grouped by their self-reported clinical history. Exposed volunteers were people who met a COVID-19 case within 2 weeks before study entry. Sequencing used immunoSEQ multiplex PCR; TCRdb keeps in-frame clones, though not all of them. Of about 200,000 clones listed, 86% are singletons. This clone was observed at least ten times. This TCR was recovered from a woman in her twenties or thirties who had been exposed to COVID-19. Input material: PBMCs or T cells enriched from blood (not recorded which).

The CDR3 protein is CAWSVPDREYSPLHF. The CDR3 DNA follows: TGTGCCTGGAGTGTACCCGACAGGGAGTACTCACCCCTCCACTTT. The V call is TRBV30, the J call TRBJ1-6; 7 bases agree with TRBD1. CDR3 length: 15 amino acids. CDR1 is GTSNPN, CDR2 SVGIG, per germline (reference sequence). Germline trimming cut 0 bases from V and 10 bases from J; bases unmatched to any gene: 9.